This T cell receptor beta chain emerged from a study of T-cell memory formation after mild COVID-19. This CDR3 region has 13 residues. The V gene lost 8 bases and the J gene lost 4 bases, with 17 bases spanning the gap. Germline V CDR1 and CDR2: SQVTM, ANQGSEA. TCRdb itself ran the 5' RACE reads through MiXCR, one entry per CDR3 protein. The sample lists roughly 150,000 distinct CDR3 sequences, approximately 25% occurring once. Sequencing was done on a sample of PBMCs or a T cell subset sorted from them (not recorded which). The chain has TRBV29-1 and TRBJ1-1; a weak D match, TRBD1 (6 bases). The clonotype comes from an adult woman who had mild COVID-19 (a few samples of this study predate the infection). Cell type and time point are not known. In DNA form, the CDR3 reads TGCAGCTCTCTGGGGGGGCGGGGCACTGAAGCTTTCTTT. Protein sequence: CSSLGGRGTEAFF.